Below are 32 T cell receptor beta chains sequenced from a single sample in a study of cytomegalovirus exposure and HLA in healthy donors (TCRdb year 2017). To prepare the library, the immunoSEQ multiplex PCR assay was applied. For the multiplex PCR, a mixture combining 60 forward primers for TCR Vbeta segments and 13 reverse primers for TCR Jbeta segments was used. TCRdb re-hosts the immuneACCESS table, in-frame sequences only. Its copies lack some clones; in the studies checked, an unresolved V gene accounts for under half of them, and the cause for the rest is not known. In this sample the table shows fewer than 85,000 clones, approximately 80% of which occur a single time. Of the sample, 3% to 4% falls within the top ten clones. Material: PBMCs. The receptor set was obtained from a man aged 35 to 55 in good health and CMV-seronegative.

The chain couples TRBV5-1 to TRBJ2-5, with 7 bases that match TRBD1. From germline, CDR1 is SGHRS and CDR2 YFSETQ. V was pared by 4 bases and J by 7 bases, with 7 bases of the junction left unmatched. There are 13 residues in the CDR3. CDR3 sequence: CASSVTGKATQYF. The CDR3, as DNA: TGCGCCAGCAGCGTGACAGGGAAGGCGACCCAGTACTTC.

The chain employs TRBV27 and TRBJ2-1; D gene ambiguous. CDR1 and CDR2 (germline): MNHEY, SMNVEV (reference sequence). The CDR3 totals 14 residues. V gave up 2 bases and J gave up 1 base, with 6 bases separating them. The CDR3 loop is CASSLLQSYNEQFF. The CDR3 DNA reads TGTGCCAGCAGTTTACTCCAGTCCTACAATGAGCAGTTCTTC.

This chain connects TRBV10-3 to TRBJ1-2, with TRBD1 matching over 7 bases. V lost 0 bases, J lost 2 bases, and 0 bases stayed unmatched. The germline V gene encodes CDR1 ENHRY and CDR2 SYGVKD. This CDR3 has 14 amino acids. This chain's CDR3 is CAISESGQNYGYTF. For the CDR3, the DNA is TGTGCCATCAGTGAGTCGGGACAGAACTATGGCTACACCTTC.

With regard to this clone: Other DNA sequences in this specimen translate into the identical CDR3. V gene TRBV9 combines with J gene TRBJ2-4; 7 nucleotides agree with TRBD1. The CDR3 runs 14 residues. Germline CDR1 is SGDLS and CDR2 is YYNGEE. V trimming: 4 bases; J trimming: 5 bases; junction bases outside the gene matches: 6. The DNA of the CDR3 is TGTGCCAGCAGCCCCCGGACAGGTGAAAACATTCAGTACTTC. It is translated as CASSPRTGENIQYF.

The chain uses TRBV6-1 and TRBJ2-7; a possible D gene is TRBD1 (5 bases). Germline V gene lookup returns CDR1 MNHNS and CDR2 SASEGT. The CDR3 sequence is 13 residues long. Deletions cut 8 bases from V and 6 bases from J, with 17 bases between. The chain's CDR3 is CASSSGQGVEQYF. In DNA form, the CDR3 reads TGTGCCAGCTCTTCAGGCCAAGGGGTCGAGCAGTACTTC.

V is TRBV7-3 and J is TRBJ1-5; D ambiguous. The CDR3 extends over 13 amino acids. Trimming shortened V by 2 bases and J by 4 bases, and 6 bases separated the two germline ends. Germline assignment: CDR1 SGHTA and CDR2 FQGTGA. The CDR3 spells CASSLHVNQPQHF. The CDR3 nucleotides read TGTGCCAGCAGCTTACATGTTAATCAGCCCCAGCATTTT.

The chain uses TRBV7-3 and TRBJ1-6, with a possible D match to TRBD1 (6 bases). V gave up 4 bases and J gave up 8 bases, with 9 bases separating them. Per germline, CDR1 SGHTA and CDR2 FQGTGA. The CDR3 totals 13 residues. CDR3 DNA sequence: TGTGCCAGCAGCTGGAGACAGGATTCACCCCTCCACTTT. Translation: CASSWRQDSPLHF.

The chain combines TRBV27 with TRBJ1-4; D unresolved. Trimming removed 5 bases from V and 4 bases from J, with 14 bases in between. The CDR3 consists of 15 residues. CDR1 is MNHEY, CDR2 SMNVEV, per germline (reference sequence). The DNA for the CDR3 is TGTGCCAGCAGTAACCGCTGGGAGGTTAATGAAAAACTGTTTTTT. Translation gives CASSNRWEVNEKLFF.

The chain joins TRBV6-1 to TRBJ2-4; TRBD1 matches at 11 bases. Germline V gives CDR1 MNHNS, CDR2 SASEGT. The CDR3 covers 15 residues. The J segment lost 8 bases and the V segment lost 6 bases, leaving 9 bases of the junction unmatched. In DNA form, the CDR3 reads TGTGCCAGCAGGGGGACAGGGGGATCAGGGGACATTCAGTACTTC. Translated, it gives CASRGTGGSGDIQYF.

The rearrangement joins TRBV6-1 to TRBJ1-5; 8 bases match TRBD1. V trimming: 7 bases; J trimming: 8 bases; junction bases outside the gene matches: 10. Germline V gives CDR1 MNHNS, CDR2 SASEGT. The CDR3 contains 14 residues. CDR3 DNA sequence: TGTGCCAGCAACCAACAGGGGGGATCGGAGCCCCAGCATTTT. It codes for CASNQQGGSEPQHF.

The V and J genes are TRBV5-1 and TRBJ2-6; 7 positions match TRBD2. The ends lost 4 bases at V and 0 bases at J; junction bases unmatched: 1. From germline, CDR1 is SGHRS and CDR2 YFSETQ. The CDR3 runs to 15 residues. CDR3 coding DNA: TGCGCCAGCAGCAGCGGGAACTCTGGGGCCAACGTCCTGACTTTC. This sequence encodes CASSSGNSGANVLTF.

V usage is TRBV5-1 and J usage is TRBJ2-5; 14 bases align to TRBD2. Germline assignment: CDR1 SGHRS and CDR2 YFSETQ. Germline trimming cut 4 bases from V and 4 bases from J; bases unmatched to any gene: 6. The CDR3 is 16 residues long. The CDR3 region has the DNA TGCGCCAGCAGCCTCTCCGGGACTAGCGGGGGAGAGACCCAGTACTTC. Translating gives CASSLSGTSGGETQYF.

This chain uses TRBV4-1 with TRBJ2-1; 9 bases line up with TRBD2. CDR1 is MGHRA and CDR2 is YSYEKL in the germline V gene. The CDR3 is 15 amino acids. With V trimmed by 1 base and J by 2 bases, 0 bases remained unmatched. CDR3 sequence: CASSQVAGAYNEQFF. The CDR3 region has the DNA TGCGCCAGCAGCCAAGTAGCGGGGGCCTACAATGAGCAGTTCTTC.

This chain links TRBV4-3 with TRBJ1-4; 10 bases match TRBD1. J gave up 8 bases and V 3 bases, and 9 bases lay outside the gene matches. The germline V gene has CDR1 LGHNA and CDR2 YSLEER. The length of the CDR3 is 16 residues. CDR3 sequence (DNA): TGCGCCAGCAGCCAGGTTCCCGGGACAGGGGTGGAAAAACTGTTTTTT. This translates into CASSQVPGTGVEKLFF.

DNA of the CDR3: TGTGCCAGCAGGGGTACAGGGTTTACGGATGAGCAGTTCTTC. Protein sequence: CASRGTGFTDEQFF. V usage is TRBV2 and J usage is TRBJ2-1; D is possibly TRBD1 (6 bases). The CDR3 is 14 residues long. CDR1 SNHLY and CDR2 FYNNEI come from the germline V gene. V was shortened by 6 bases and J by 8 bases, with 17 bases between the two germline ends. Full variable domain (missing parts from reference TRBV2 and TRBJ2-1): EPEVTQTPSHQVTQMGQEVILRCVPISNHLYFYWYRQILGQKVEFLVSFYNNEISEKSEIFDDQFSVERPDGSNFTLKIRSTKLEDSAMYFCASRGTGFTDEQFFGPGTRLTVL.

The rearrangement links TRBV5-1 to TRBJ2-7; D unclear. Germline V gives CDR1 SGHRS, CDR2 YFSETQ. The CDR3 is 13 amino acids. V dropped 7 bases and J dropped 4 bases, with 15 bases sitting between them. In nucleotides, the CDR3 is TGCGCCAGCGCCCCCCTTAACCTATACGAGCAGTACTTC. This sequence encodes CASAPLNLYEQYF.

The gene calls are TRBV4-2 and TRBJ2-5; 14 bases are shared with TRBD2. Germline CDR1 LGHNA, CDR2 YNFKEQ. V shed 5 bases, J shed 6 bases, and the junction held 8 bases outside the gene matches. The CDR3 covers 16 residues. The CDR3 loop reads CASSTGLAGALKTQYF. CDR3 bases: TGTGCCAGCAGCACGGGACTAGCGGGGGCTCTAAAGACCCAGTACTTC.

In DNA, the CDR3 is TGTGCCAGCAGCGTAGGGGGAGGACCTAACAATGAGCAGTTCTTC. Its translation is CASSVGGGPNNEQFF. The gene calls are TRBV9 and TRBJ2-1, with a weak D call TRBD2 (6 bases). This CDR3 has 15 residues. The V and J ends lost 0 bases and 5 bases respectively, with 12 bases between them. Germline V gene sequence: CDR1 SGDLS, CDR2 YYNGEE.

This chain joins TRBV5-5 and TRBJ1-2; the match to TRBD1 covers 7 bases. Per the germline V gene, CDR1 is SGHKS and CDR2 is YYEKEE (reference sequence). The CDR3 sequence is 14 residues long. Trimming took 3 bases from V and 4 from J; bases not matched to a gene: 6. CDR3 sequence reads: CASSWGQSRYGYTF. The CDR3 DNA is TGTGCCAGCAGCTGGGGACAGTCCCGCTATGGCTACACCTTC.

The chain employs TRBV7-9 and TRBJ1-5; TRBD1 aligns across 9 bases. Germline V gives CDR1 SEHNR, CDR2 FQNEAQ (reference sequence). V trimming: 7 bases; J trimming: 10 bases; junction bases outside the gene matches: 8. The CDR3 contains 13 residues. The CDR3 sequence: CASTPGQGGPQHF. CDR3 DNA: TGTGCCAGCACCCCGGGACAGGGTGGTCCCCAGCATTTT.

V and J are TRBV18 and TRBJ2-5; D is undetermined. This CDR3 has 14 residues. The V end was cut by 4 bases, the J end by 3 bases, with 12 bases between. Germline assignment: CDR1 KGHSH and CDR2 LQKENI. The CDR3 is CASSRMIQEETQYF. As DNA, the CDR3 is TGTGCCAGCTCACGAATGATTCAGGAAGAGACCCAGTACTTC.

This clone was counted only a few times. The gene calls are TRBV27 and TRBJ1-6; D might be TRBD1 (5 bases). Per the germline V gene, CDR1 is MNHEY and CDR2 is SMNVEV (reference sequence). Trimming removed 3 bases from V and 9 bases from J, with 18 bases in between. This CDR3 comprises 16 residues. CDR3 amino acids: CASSLDPLGGGSPLHF. As DNA, the CDR3 is TGTGCCAGCAGTTTGGACCCGTTGGGGGGAGGTTCACCCCTCCACTTT.

This chain connects TRBV10-3 to TRBJ1-5; no firm D call. Germline assignment: CDR1 ENHRY and CDR2 SYGVKD. V lost 2 bases to trimming and J lost 5 bases, with 13 bases between them. This CDR3 has 15 amino acids. Here the CDR3 DNA reads TGTGCCATCAGTGAGGGTGAGGAATCTCATCAGCCCCAGCATTTT. Its protein is CAISEGEESHQPQHF.

The CDR3 spells CASSSPGQGPNSPLHF. CDR3 sequence (DNA): TGTGCCAGCAGTTCCCCGGGACAGGGCCCCAATTCACCCCTCCACTTT. This chain uses TRBV28 with TRBJ1-6; 9 nucleotides agree with TRBD1. CDR3 length: 16 amino acids. Germline assignment: CDR1 MDHEN and CDR2 SYDVKM. J lost 7 bases, V lost 4 bases, and 8 bases had no gene match.

This clone was picked up a small number of times. This chain's CDR3 is CSVLQTGGLAGYNEQFF. In DNA, the CDR3 is TGCAGCGTCCTACAAACTGGCGGGCTAGCGGGCTACAATGAGCAGTTCTTC. The chain joins TRBV29-1 to TRBJ2-1, with 8 positions matching TRBD2. Germline CDR1 is SQVTM and CDR2 is ANQGSEA. There are 17 residues in the CDR3. Trimming cost V 6 bases and J 3 bases; bases outside gene matches: 16.

This chain connects TRBV4-1 to TRBJ1-2, with D hard to call. The CDR3 sequence is 12 residues long. Trimming took 1 base from V and 2 from J, leaving 2 bases between them. Per the germline V gene, CDR1 is MGHRA and CDR2 is YSYEKL. In DNA, the CDR3 is TGCGCCAGCAGCCAAGCAAACTATGGCTACACCTTC. It is translated as CASSQANYGYTF.

DNA for the CDR3: TGTGCCAGCAGTTCGGGACTGAGCTACGAGCAGTACTTC. Its translation is CASSSGLSYEQYF. V gene TRBV28 combines with J gene TRBJ2-7; tentative D call: TRBD2 (6 bases). This CDR3 spans 13 amino acids. From germline, CDR1 is MDHEN and CDR2 SYDVKM. Trimming took off 4 bases at V and 3 bases at J, with 10 bases between the two ends.

The chain recombines TRBV10-3 with TRBJ1-2; 7 positions agree with TRBD1. Germline CDR1 reads ENHRY; CDR2 reads SYGVKD. With 2 bases clipped from V and 0 bases from J, the junction kept 9 bases outside the gene matches. The CDR3 extends over 17 amino acids. CDR3 residues: CAISEQMTGQSNYGYTF. CDR3 DNA: TGTGCCATCAGTGAGCAGATGACAGGGCAATCTAACTATGGCTACACCTTC.

The V gene is TRBV5-4, the J gene TRBJ1-1; 7 bases are shared with TRBD1. The CDR3 spans 14 residues. V dropped 2 bases and J dropped 1; count of bases not matched to a gene: 2. Germline-derived CDR1 and CDR2 are SGHNT and YYREEE (reference sequence). The CDR3 sequence is CASSFDRANTEAFF. The CDR3 DNA sequence: TGTGCCAGCAGCTTCGACAGGGCGAACACTGAAGCTTTCTTT.

The gene calls are TRBV11-2 and TRBJ2-7; TRBD1 matches at 7 bases. The germline CDR1 and CDR2 sequences are SGHAT and FQNNGV. V trimming: 5 bases; J trimming: 5 bases; junction bases outside the gene matches: 6. The length of the CDR3 is 13 residues. The DNA of the CDR3 is TGTGCCAGCAGCCCCGGCCAGGGGGACGAGCAGTACTTC. Residues: CASSPGQGDEQYF.

The chain uses TRBV7-9 and TRBJ2-7; TRBD1 aligns across 9 bases. The germline gives CDR1 SEHNR, CDR2 FQNEAQ (reference sequence). The CDR3 sequence is 15 residues long. V lost 5 bases and J lost 6; bases outside the gene matches: 11. CDR3: CASSPGGTGSLEQYF. DNA for the CDR3: TGTGCCAGCAGCCCAGGGGGGACAGGGAGTCTCGAGCAGTACTTC.

This chain uses TRBV30 with TRBJ2-6; D might be TRBD1 (6 bases). Trimming took off 2 bases at V and 1 base at J, with 12 bases between the two ends. The CDR3 extends over 16 amino acids. Germline CDR1 reads GTSNPN; CDR2 reads SVGIG (reference sequence). This chain's CDR3 is CAWSQGQPSGANVLTF. In nucleotides, the CDR3 is TGTGCCTGGAGTCAGGGGCAGCCGTCTGGGGCCAACGTCCTGACTTTC.